The clone carrying this T cell receptor beta chain was detected ten times or more. What it recognizes is unknown. A second PCR, run for about 7 to 12 cycles, used a sample-barcoded 5' primer plus a J-beta primer mix. TCRdb passed the 5' RACE reads through MiXCR, listing each CDR3 protein once. The repertoire holds almost 800,000 distinct CDR3 sequences, with nearly 60% as singletons. Germline CDR1 and CDR2: ENHRY and SYGVKD. V was pared by 2 bases and J by 2 bases, with 1 base between. This CDR3 contains 11 residues. The source of the sample is a study of blood T cells in healthy people across ages. Study results and caveats: A greater number of naive CD4+ cells and higher diversity distinguished long-lived donors from aged donors.

This receptor was identified in a man aged 25 to 40 in good health. Sequenced input: blood. The chain is built from TRBV10-3 and TRBJ2-7; no clear D gene. CDR3 region: CAISEAYEQYF. DNA of the CDR3: TGTGCCATCAGTGAGGCCTACGAGCAGTACTTC.